A single sample gave rise to the 10 T cell receptor beta chains below, sequenced in a study of early T cells in non-severe SARS-CoV-2 infection. TCRdb recomputed calls from the 5' RACE reads with MiXCR, one row per CDR3 protein. The sample carries 30,000 to 40,000 distinct CDR3 sequences, 7.1% recorded once. The specimen comprised whole blood, sampled at baseline. These receptors were taken from an adult who was a healthcare worker with PCR-confirmed SARS-CoV-2 infection or an uninfected control (not recorded which).

This clonotype was seen repeatedly, ten times or more. The chain recombines TRBV6-2 or TRBV6-3 with TRBJ2-1; unclear D gene. This CDR3 contains 17 residues. Trimming stripped 5 bases from V and 3 bases from J, with 20 bases between. Germline loops: CDR1 MNHEY, CDR2 SVGEGT. CDR3 in amino acids: CASSIRLPNTLYNEQFF. The CDR3 DNA reads TGTGCCAGCAGTATCAGACTCCCAAATACCCTCTACAATGAGCAGTTCTTC.

The chain couples TRBV28 to TRBJ1-5, with TRBD1 matching 7 bases. The CDR3 contains 14 residues. J was trimmed by 2 bases and V by 6 bases; bases with no gene match: 4. Germline lookup yields CDR1 MDHEN and CDR2 SYDVKM. The CDR3 DNA reads as TGTGCCAGCAGGCTCGGGACAGGCAATCAGCCCCAGCATTTT. This gives the protein CASRLGTGNQPQHF. Full variable domain (remainder filled in from reference TRBV28 and TRBJ1-5): DVKVTQSSRYLVKRTGEKVFLECVQDMDHENMFWYRQDPGLGLRLIYFSYDVKMKEKGDIPEGYSVSREKKERFSLILESASTNQTSMYLCASRLGTGNQPQHFGDGTRLSIL.

This clonotype occurred many times. This chain uses TRBV19 with TRBJ2-7; 14 nucleotides line up with TRBD2. The germline V gene has CDR1 LNHDA and CDR2 SQIVND (reference sequence). The trim removed 9 bases at V and 10 bases at J, leaving 5 bases unmatched. CDR3 length equals 12 residues. CDR3 loop: CARGLAGAEQYF. CDR3 nucleotide sequence: TGTGCCAGGGGACTAGCGGGAGCGGAACAGTACTTC.

The chain combines TRBV27 with TRBJ2-7; 10 nucleotides match TRBD1. This CDR3 spans 15 amino acids. Germline CDR1 is MNHEY and CDR2 is SMNVEV (reference sequence). V dropped 7 bases and J dropped 6; count of bases not matched to a gene: 12. The CDR3 DNA sequence: TGTGCCAGCAAGTCCCGACAGGGGGCTTTTTCCGAGCAGTACTTC. Its protein is CASKSRQGAFSEQYF.

The table lists this clonotype with many counts. The V and J genes are TRBV28 and TRBJ2-3; TRBD2 matches at 11 bases. Trimming at V came to 6 bases and at J to 4 bases, leaving 12 bases not matched to a gene. Looked up from germline, CDR1 is MDHEN and CDR2 is SYDVKM. This CDR3 comprises 17 residues. The CDR3 is CASSRWDLAGGPDTQYF. The CDR3 DNA sequence: TGTGCCAGCAGCCGCTGGGACCTAGCGGGAGGCCCAGATACGCAGTATTTT.

This clonotype turned up a few times. V and J are TRBV3-1 and TRBJ1-5; tentative D call: TRBD1 (5 bases). Trimming shortened V by 4 bases and J by 7 bases, and 14 bases separated the two germline ends. The CDR3 is made up of 14 amino acids. Germline V gene sequence: CDR1 LGHDT, CDR2 YNNKEL (reference sequence). The CDR3 DNA reads TGTGCCAGCAGCCTCCAGGGTGGCGGACAGCCCCAGCATTTT. This codes for CASSLQGGGQPQHF.

Only a few counts were recorded for this clonotype. The chain is built from TRBV7-9 and TRBJ1-6; maybe TRBD1 (6 bases). Germline lookup yields CDR1 SEHNR and CDR2 FQNEAQ (reference sequence). Trimming left V 5 bases short and J 13 bases short, with 33 bases between. The CDR3 runs 19 residues. CDR3 in amino acids: CASSTRYQWEGGIFAPLHF. CDR3 coding DNA: TGTGCCAGCAGCACTCGATACCAGTGGGAGGGGGGCATCTTTGCGCCCCTCCACTTT.

Only a few counts were recorded for this clonotype. The chain joins TRBV28 to TRBJ1-5; tentative D call: TRBD1 (5 bases). The germline V gene encodes CDR1 MDHEN and CDR2 SYDVKM. The CDR3 has 13 residues. V was pared by 4 bases and J by 8 bases, with 12 bases between. This CDR3 reads CASSSQGLEPQHF. The CDR3 bases are TGTGCCAGCAGTTCTCAGGGTTTGGAGCCCCAGCATTTT.

A few counts support this clonotype. This sequence joins TRBV24-1 and TRBJ2-3; D possibly matches TRBD1 or TRBD2 (5 bases each). The V gene lost 4 bases and the J gene lost 3 bases, with 16 bases spanning the gap. The CDR3 contains 16 residues. The germline V gene encodes CDR1 KGHDR and CDR2 SFDVKD. This CDR3 reads CATSDSSGTVTDTQYF. Written as DNA, the CDR3 is TGTGCCACCAGTGACTCGTCCGGGACGGTGACAGATACGCAGTATTTT.

The chain carries TRBV29-1 and TRBJ2-5; 7 nucleotides line up with TRBD1. J lost 5 bases, V lost 3 bases, and 9 bases had no gene match. Per germline, CDR1 SQVTM and CDR2 ANQGSEA. CDR3 size: 14 residues. Here the CDR3 reads CSVDFQGERETQYF. CDR3 sequence (DNA): TGCAGCGTTGATTTTCAGGGGGAGAGGGAGACCCAGTACTTC. The variable domain in full, completed from reference TRBV29-1 and TRBJ2-5, reads SAVISQKPSRDICQRGTSLTIQCQVDSQVTMMFWYRQQPGQSLTLIATANQGSEATYESGFVIDKFPISRPNLTFSTLTVSNMSPEDSSIYLCSVDFQGERETQYFGPGTRLLVL.